A single sample is the source of the 22 T cell receptor beta chains below, sequenced in a study of T-cell reconstitution after alpha-beta-depleted transplantation in children. Library preparation (for TCRbeta) was performed with unique molecular identifiers. Each CDR3 protein is one row after TCRdb ran MiXCR on the PCR reads. The sample carries 260,000 or so distinct CDR3 sequences, 12% recorded once. Sequences were derived from PBMCs from the stem cell graft donor, sampled from the stem cell graft. The receptors were gathered from a human donor who donated a stem cell graft to a child with acute lymphoblastic leukemia.

The table lists this clonotype with many counts. The chain combines TRBV7-2 with TRBJ2-3, with 8 bases aligning to TRBD2. The V and J ends lost 7 bases and 6 bases, in that order; junction bases with no gene match: 9. The CDR3 is 14 residues long. The germline V gene encodes CDR1 SGHTA and CDR2 FQGNSA. CDR3 DNA sequence: TGTGCCAGCACCCTAGCGGGCATTCGGGATACGCAGTATTTT. It encodes CASTLAGIRDTQYF.

This clonotype was counted many times. V and J are TRBV12-3 or TRBV12-4 and TRBJ1-6, with 7 bases fitting TRBD1. V gave up 5 bases and J gave up 9 bases; unmatched junction bases: 7. This CDR3 has 14 amino acids. CDR3 in amino acids: CASSQRQGGSPLHF. The CDR3 nucleotides read TGTGCCAGCAGTCAACGACAGGGAGGTTCACCCCTCCACTTT.

About this clonotype itself: A much larger clone is a single base away; this may be a read error. The chain combines TRBV9 with TRBJ2-7, with 11 bases matching TRBD2. Per the germline V gene, CDR1 is SGDLS and CDR2 is YYNGEE. The J segment lost 6 bases and the V segment lost 0 bases, leaving 11 bases of the junction unmatched. The CDR3 spans 17 residues. The CDR3 DNA is TGTGCCAGCAGCGTAGGAGTTAGCGGGGGGGCCCTGTTCGAGCAGTACTTC. Its translation is CASSVGVSGGALFEQYF.

This clonotype showed up many times. The CDR3, as DNA: TGTGCCAGCAGCTTAGGCCTCCAGGGTGTGGGCAATTCACCCCTCCACTTT. Amino acids: CASSLGLQGVGNSPLHF. This chain uses TRBV7-9 with TRBJ1-6; D might be TRBD1 (5 bases). Trimming took off 1 base at V and 7 bases at J, with 17 bases between the two ends. The CDR3 is made up of 17 amino acids. Germline V gives CDR1 SEHNR, CDR2 FQNEAQ (reference sequence).

At least ten counts were recorded for this clonotype. This chain joins TRBV9 and TRBJ2-3; 7 bases fit TRBD2. After removal of 4 bases from V and 1 base from J, the junction contained 9 bases not matched to a gene. The CDR3 has 16 amino acids. Germline CDR1 is SGDLS and CDR2 is YYNGEE. Here the CDR3 DNA reads TGTGCCAGCAGCCCCCGGGGAGCGGGGCGCACAGATACGCAGTATTTT. It specifies CASSPRGAGRTDTQYF.

This sequence joins TRBV7-3 and TRBJ2-3, with 11 bases matching TRBD2. Germline V CDR1 and CDR2: SGHTA, FQGTGA. The CDR3 loop spans 16 amino acids. V was clipped by 5 bases and J by 4 bases; unmatched bases: 8. The CDR3 region has the DNA TGTGCCAGCAGCCACATAGCGGGAGGGCCGTCAGATACGCAGTATTTT. This encodes CASSHIAGGPSDTQYF.

This clonotype was counted at least ten times. The chain joins TRBV7-2 to TRBJ2-7, with D maybe TRBD1 (6 bases). CDR3 size: 15 residues. V lost 2 bases and J lost 2, with 13 bases in between. Germline V gene lookup returns CDR1 SGHTA and CDR2 FQGNSA. The CDR3 bases are TGTGCCAGCAGCTTACGACAGGCATTTACCTACGAGCAGTACTTC. The encoded protein is CASSLRQAFTYEQYF.

This clonotype was counted at least ten times. V usage is TRBV10-3 and J usage is TRBJ2-7; D gene unclear. Germline values: CDR1 ENHRY, CDR2 SYGVKD. The CDR3 runs 11 residues. V was shortened by 6 bases and J by 2 bases, with 5 bases between the two germline ends. This chain's CDR3 is CAIRETYEQYF. The DNA for the CDR3 is TGTGCCATCAGGGAAACCTACGAGCAGTACTTC.

The sample holds a few counts of this clonotype. The chain carries TRBV30 and TRBJ2-7, with D unresolved. Germline V CDR1 and CDR2: GTSNPN, SVGIG (reference sequence). CDR3 size: 14 residues. Trimming cost V 4 bases and J 2 bases, with 15 bases left between them. CDR3 nucleotide sequence: TGTGCCTGGACCGACCCGTCAGGCGCCTACGAGCAGTACTTC. It translates to CAWTDPSGAYEQYF.

This clonotype came up many times. The chain combines TRBV9 with TRBJ1-1; tentative D call: TRBD1 (6 bases). Germline V gene sequence: CDR1 SGDLS, CDR2 YYNGEE. The CDR3 length is 15 residues. Trimming stripped 7 bases from V and 0 bases from J, with 16 bases between. The CDR3 protein is CASSVGGAMNTEAFF. In nucleotides, the CDR3 is TGTGCCAGCTCGGTTGGGGGGGCGATGAACACTGAAGCTTTCTTT.

In the case of this clonotype: This may stem from a read error, because a much larger clone lies one nucleotide away. The chain uses TRBV5-1 and TRBJ2-3, with TRBD2 identical over 9 bases. Germline V gene data show CDR1 as SGHRS and CDR2 as YFSETQ. The CDR3 covers 17 residues. The CDR3 DNA sequence: TGCACCAGCAGTTTAGGACTAGCGATAACTAGCACAGATACGCAGTATTTT. Its translation is CTSSLGLAITSTDTQYF.

This clonotype has at least ten counts. The chain carries TRBV27 and TRBJ1-1, with D possibly matching TRBD1 (5 bases). CDR1 MNHEY and CDR2 SMNVEV come from the germline V gene (reference sequence). This CDR3 has 17 residues. V lost 5 bases and J 0 bases, leaving 19 bases between the germline ends. The DNA for the CDR3 is TGTGCCAGCAGTCCATGGAGGCCCCCAGGGATGAACACTGAAGCTTTCTTT. Protein product: CASSPWRPPGMNTEAFF.

This clonotype was counted between two and nine times. The rearrangement joins TRBV2 to TRBJ1-4; D gene ambiguous. This CDR3 is 15 amino acids long. Germline loops: CDR1 SNHLY, CDR2 FYNNEI. The germline V and J ends were trimmed by 4 bases and 7 bases, with 16 bases remaining between them. As DNA, the CDR3 is TGTGCCAGCAGTGGGCTTCCCGCGGCAGGTGAAAAACTGTTTTTT. Its protein is CASSGLPAAGEKLFF.

The table lists this clonotype with many counts. CDR3 protein: CASSLLQGGGEQYF. The CDR3 nucleotides read TGTGCCAGCAGTTTATTACAGGGGGGCGGCGAGCAGTACTTC. V gene TRBV27 combines with J gene TRBJ2-7, with TRBD1 identical over 8 bases. Germline V lookup: CDR1 MNHEY, CDR2 SMNVEV (reference sequence). The CDR3 contains 14 residues. Trimming at V came to 1 base and at J to 6 bases, leaving 5 bases not matched to a gene.

This clonotype was recorded at least ten times. The chain couples TRBV5-1 to TRBJ2-7; 8 bases map to TRBD2. The trim removed 1 base at V and 5 bases at J, leaving 11 bases unmatched. There are 16 residues in the CDR3. Germline CDR1 SGHRS, CDR2 YFSETQ. CDR3 DNA: TGCGCCAGCAGCTTGTGGCGGGGGGTCGAAGTCCACGAGCAGTACTTC. Residues: CASSLWRGVEVHEQYF.

This clonotype was detected many times. This chain uses TRBV20-1 with TRBJ2-7; 8 positions match TRBD2. The CDR3 runs to 17 residues. The V gene end was trimmed by 2 bases and the J gene end by 2 bases; junction bases not matched to a gene: 14. CDR1 is DFQATT, CDR2 SNEGSKA, per germline (reference sequence). The CDR3 reads CSARPPAGAPLPYEQYF. DNA of the CDR3: TGCAGTGCTAGACCCCCAGCGGGAGCCCCCTTACCCTACGAGCAGTACTTC.

This clonotype has ten or more counts. The chain recombines TRBV6-2 or TRBV6-3 with TRBJ2-2; weak D call: TRBD2 (5 bases). The CDR3 extends over 13 amino acids. CDR1 MNHEY and CDR2 SVGEGT come from the germline V gene. V was pared by 4 bases and J by 4 bases, with 7 bases between. CDR3: CASSWGATGELFF. CDR3 DNA sequence: TGTGCCAGCAGTTGGGGAGCCACCGGGGAGCTGTTTTTT.

The J gene is TRBJ2-1, the V gene TRBV6-2 or TRBV6-3; 10 bases fit TRBD1. The ends lost 5 bases at V and 3 bases at J; junction bases unmatched: 1. The CDR3 sequence is 14 residues long. The V gene's germline CDR1 is MNHEY and CDR2 SVGEGT. The CDR3 loop reads CASSRTGGYNEQFF. The CDR3 DNA reads TGTGCCAGCAGTCGGACAGGGGGCTACAATGAGCAGTTCTTC.

In this sample, this clonotype turned up a few times. The chain uses TRBV2 and TRBJ1-2; D unresolved. V lost 8 bases and J lost 7, with 11 bases in between. CDR1 is SNHLY, CDR2 FYNNEI, per germline. The CDR3 has 11 residues. The CDR3 nucleotides are TGTGCCAGCCGGGCCACACCTGGCTACACCTTC. Its translation is CASRATPGYTF.

This clonotype was seen at least ten times. The genes are TRBV6-2 or TRBV6-3 and TRBJ2-5; D is perhaps TRBD2 (5 bases). Germline CDR1 MNHEY, CDR2 SVGEGT. The CDR3 is made up of 14 amino acids. Trimming left V 7 bases short and J 4 bases short, with 16 bases between. Here the CDR3 reads CASNLRDWRETQYF. CDR3 in DNA: TGTGCCAGCAACTTACGGGATTGGAGAGAGACCCAGTACTTC.

At least ten counts were recorded for this clonotype. Here the CDR3 DNA reads TGTGCCAGCAGCTTAGGCGGCGGCGGGACTCCCAATGAGCAGTTCTTC. It is translated as CASSLGGGGTPNEQFF. This chain connects TRBV7-2 to TRBJ2-1, with a weak D call TRBD2 (6 bases). The CDR3 totals 16 residues. The germline V and J ends were trimmed by 1 base and 6 bases, with 16 bases remaining between them. Germline V gene data show CDR1 as SGHTA and CDR2 as FQGNSA.

This clonotype was seen many times. The chain combines TRBV28 with TRBJ2-7; 9 positions agree with TRBD1. Per germline, CDR1 MDHEN and CDR2 SYDVKM. The CDR3 length is 16 residues. Trimming removed 6 bases from V and 6 bases from J; junction bases left unmatched: 15. CDR3 region: CASRSLSGTGNSEQYF. The CDR3 coding sequence is TGTGCCAGCAGGAGTTTGTCCGGGACAGGGAACAGCGAGCAGTACTTC.